This is a list of T cell receptor beta chains from one sample in a study of human T cells and chemical hapten exposure. Each CDR3 protein gets one entry after TCRdb re-called the RACE reads with MiXCR. The sample carries a few hundred thousand distinct CDR3 sequences, more than 4.5% recorded once. The sample in question was whole blood, obtained in connection with sensitization to the hapten diphenylcyclopropenone (DPC). These receptors originate from a woman aged 45 to 65 with alopecia areata. Some clones in this sample may be carry-over from other donors' samples. Each CDR3 is given with its conserved first and last residue.

j_call: TRBJ1-1
v_call: TRBV28
cdr3_aa: CASSFAGGTEAFF

j_call: TRBJ1-5
v_call: TRBV12-3/TRBV12-4
cdr3_aa: CASSLGGVEQPQHF

j_call: TRBJ2-5
v_call: TRBV2
cdr3_aa: CASDYRLAAQETQYF

j_call: TRBJ1-5
v_call: TRBV11-2
cdr3_aa: CASRGDGVNQPQHF

j_call: TRBJ1-2
v_call: TRBV6-5
cdr3_aa: CASSPGQGINYGYTF

j_call: TRBJ1-2
v_call: TRBV6-6
cdr3_aa: CASSYSNRPNYGYTF

j_call: TRBJ2-1
v_call: TRBV13
cdr3_aa: CASSRPSGGNEQFF

j_call: TRBJ1-1
v_call: TRBV29-1
cdr3_aa: CSVAHGMNTEAFF

j_call: TRBJ1-5
v_call: TRBV19
cdr3_aa: CASSELDTRAYSNQPQHF

j_call: TRBJ1-4
v_call: TRBV25-1
cdr3_aa: CASSELSGRRVEKLFF

j_call: TRBJ1-2
v_call: TRBV11-2
cdr3_aa: CASSSVGGGYGYTF

j_call: TRBJ1-5
v_call: TRBV7-9
cdr3_aa: CASSEAAEPQHF

j_call: TRBJ2-2
v_call: TRBV5-1
cdr3_aa: CASSLEVISGELFF

j_call: TRBJ2-3
v_call: TRBV13
cdr3_aa: CASTLSGGFDTDTQYF

j_call: TRBJ1-6
v_call: TRBV5-1
cdr3_aa: CASAERASGSDSPLHF

j_call: TRBJ2-6
v_call: TRBV4-1
cdr3_aa: CASSPRMNSGANVLTF

j_call: TRBJ1-5
v_call: TRBV12-3/TRBV12-4
cdr3_aa: CASSTPGGPGNQPQHF

j_call: TRBJ1-5
v_call: TRBV28
cdr3_aa: CASSLVLTGQPQHF

j_call: TRBJ1-1
v_call: TRBV4-1
cdr3_aa: CASSQDSQGANTEAFF

j_call: TRBJ1-1
v_call: TRBV20-1
cdr3_aa: CSARKTGGSEAFF

j_call: TRBJ2-7
v_call: TRBV20-1
cdr3_aa: CSAAGSYEQYF

j_call: TRBJ1-1
v_call: TRBV14
cdr3_aa: CASSQGMNTEAFF

j_call: TRBJ2-2
v_call: TRBV14
cdr3_aa: CASSLQWGDGELFF

j_call: TRBJ1-2
v_call: TRBV12-3/TRBV12-4
cdr3_aa: CASSPQVDSYGYTF

j_call: TRBJ2-7
v_call: TRBV9
cdr3_aa: CASSVEAGVPEQYF

j_call: TRBJ2-5
v_call: TRBV5-4
cdr3_aa: CASSLAKSVQETQYF

j_call: TRBJ2-1
v_call: TRBV7-2
cdr3_aa: CASSWGSGYNEQFF

j_call: TRBJ1-1
v_call: TRBV5-6
cdr3_aa: CASRGTDRFNTEAFF

j_call: TRBJ1-1
v_call: TRBV6-6
cdr3_aa: CASSYSSRFEAFF

j_call: TRBJ2-2
v_call: TRBV20-1
cdr3_aa: CSANDRGGAGELFF

j_call: TRBJ2-1
v_call: TRBV21-1
cdr3_aa: CASSKSCCSYNEQFF

j_call: TRBJ2-2
v_call: TRBV9
cdr3_aa: CASSVGLAGPGELFF

j_call: TRBJ1-5
v_call: TRBV2
cdr3_aa: CASSQSGRGNQPQHF

j_call: TRBJ2-1
v_call: TRBV6-6
cdr3_aa: CASSLPGGGTYNEQFF

j_call: TRBJ2-1
v_call: TRBV24-1
cdr3_aa: CATSDLAGGPYNEQFF

j_call: TRBJ1-6
v_call: TRBV11-2
cdr3_aa: CASSLNSLGSPLHF

j_call: TRBJ1-6
v_call: TRBV20-1
cdr3_aa: CSARGSGALHF

j_call: TRBJ2-1
v_call: TRBV24-1
cdr3_aa: CATSDSQISSYNEQFF

j_call: TRBJ2-3
v_call: TRBV7-2
cdr3_aa: CASSLGLDRYTDTQYF

j_call: TRBJ2-2
v_call: TRBV24-1
cdr3_aa: CATSDPGSGGELFF

j_call: TRBJ2-5
v_call: TRBV2
cdr3_aa: CASPTGQQETQYF

j_call: TRBJ2-3
v_call: TRBV7-2
cdr3_aa: CASSPGPGGTSGGDTDTQYF

j_call: TRBJ1-2
v_call: TRBV9
cdr3_aa: CASSVGLDYTF

j_call: TRBJ1-5
v_call: TRBV7-9
cdr3_aa: CASSQTGDQPQHF

j_call: TRBJ2-1
v_call: TRBV29-1
cdr3_aa: CSVEGRTSGSYNEQFF

j_call: TRBJ2-3
v_call: TRBV28
cdr3_aa: CASSPYSKSTDTQYF

j_call: TRBJ2-6
v_call: TRBV18
cdr3_aa: CASSPGTQRRANVLTF

j_call: TRBJ2-7
v_call: TRBV13
cdr3_aa: CASSLGGTRTYEQYF

j_call: TRBJ1-4
v_call: TRBV14
cdr3_aa: CASSQVGGFEKLFF

j_call: TRBJ2-5
v_call: TRBV4-2
cdr3_aa: CASSQLSPTGRKETQYF

j_call: TRBJ2-1
v_call: TRBV7-7
cdr3_aa: CASSLTRTAEQFF

j_call: TRBJ1-2
v_call: TRBV10-3
cdr3_aa: CAISRGTAYGYTF

j_call: TRBJ1-5
v_call: TRBV4-1
cdr3_aa: CASSQVTGGLGSWNQPQHF

j_call: TRBJ2-7
v_call: TRBV20-1
cdr3_aa: CSARDLRAGVVYEQYF

j_call: TRBJ2-1
v_call: TRBV28
cdr3_aa: CASNKSPGSYNEQFF